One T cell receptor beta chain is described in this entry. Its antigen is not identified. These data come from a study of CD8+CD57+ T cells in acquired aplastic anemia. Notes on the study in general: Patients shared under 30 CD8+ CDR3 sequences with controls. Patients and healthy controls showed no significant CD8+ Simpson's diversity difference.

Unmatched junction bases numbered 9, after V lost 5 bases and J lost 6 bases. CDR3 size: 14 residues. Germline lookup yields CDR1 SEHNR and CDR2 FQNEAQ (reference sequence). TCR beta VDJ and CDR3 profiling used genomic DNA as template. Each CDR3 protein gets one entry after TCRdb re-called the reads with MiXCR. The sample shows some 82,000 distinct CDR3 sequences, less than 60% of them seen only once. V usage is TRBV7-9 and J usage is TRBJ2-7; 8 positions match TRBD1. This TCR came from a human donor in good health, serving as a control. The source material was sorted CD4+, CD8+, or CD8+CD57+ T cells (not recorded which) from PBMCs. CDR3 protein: CASSLGQGASEQYF. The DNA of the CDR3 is TGTGCCAGCAGCCTAGGTCAGGGGGCATCCGAGCAGTACTTC.